This T cell receptor beta chain was recovered during a study of neurological immune-mediated disorders. Germline CDR1 LNHNV, CDR2 YYDKDF (reference sequence). The CDR3 is 13 residues long. V was trimmed by 5 bases and J by 6 bases, leaving 14 bases between them. TCRdb reprocessed the 5' RACE reads via MiXCR and lists one record per CDR3 protein. Of about 40,000 distinct CDR3 sequences listed, 2% to 3% are singletons. The sequence was collected from a man in his fifties with multiple sclerosis. Sample: PBMCs. This chain uses TRBV15 with TRBJ2-7; no clear D gene. CDR3 residues: CATSFFGSGEQYF. Here the CDR3 DNA reads TGTGCCACCAGCTTTTTCGGGTCAGGCGAGCAGTACTTC.